This is a list of T cell receptor beta chains from one sample in a study of spatial heterogeneity in lung cancer. Each CDR3 protein is one row after TCRdb ran MiXCR on the 5' RACE reads. The sample lists 45,000 to 65,000 distinct CDR3 sequences; roughly 7.4% were seen once. The source was PBMCs, collected at follow-up. The receptors derive from a female donor with early-stage non-small cell lung cancer. Each CDR3 is given without its conserved first and last residue. The order of the fields is D gene, V gene, J gene, CDR3 protein. A D gene is named only where the DNA matches it firmly.

TRBD1	TRBV19	TRBJ1-1	ASSTPGGLTEAF
.	TRBV5-1	TRBJ2-2	ASTEQTGELF
.	TRBV6-2/TRBV6-3	TRBJ2-1	ASRATSTPGYNEQF
TRBD1	TRBV2	TRBJ2-1	ASGQGVGINEQF
.	TRBV7-2	TRBJ1-1	ASTLTGSTEAF
.	TRBV7-9	TRBJ1-4	ASAIDVGVEKLF
.	TRBV4-3	TRBJ2-5	ASSQGPKRPQY
.	TRBV20-1	TRBJ1-2	SARVQAASYGYT
.	TRBV6-6	TRBJ2-6	ASKEIVAGSRGANVLT
TRBD1	TRBV6-6	TRBJ2-7	ASSYTGQGTYEQY
TRBD1	TRBV10-3	TRBJ1-5	AISERQGDQPQH
TRBD1	TRBV11-2	TRBJ1-3	ASSTTGALIFGNTIY
TRBD1	TRBV10-2	TRBJ2-5	ASSSGTGKRQETQY
TRBD2	TRBV11-2	TRBJ2-2	ASSRRGATTGELF
.	TRBV5-1	TRBJ2-7	ASSLLGLVEYEQY
.	TRBV24-1	TRBJ1-2	ATSDYRDGYT
.	TRBV29-1	TRBJ2-3	SVVPPGHSTDTQY
.	TRBV3-1	TRBJ1-6	ASSQSASGNSPLH
TRBD2	TRBV6-5	TRBJ2-3	ASSYGGGSTDTQY
.	TRBV6-4	TRBJ2-1	ASSREQGSYNEQF